The entry below gives a single TCR beta chain sequence along with its context. Its matching antigen is unknown. Between the trimmed V and J ends, which lost 5 bases and 14 bases, there was a span of 19 bases. Germline CDR1 SGHVS, CDR2 FNYEAQ. The CDR3 runs 14 residues. The data are from a study of cytomegalovirus exposure and HLA in healthy donors. General observations from the study: According to reports, the classifier identified cytomegalovirus status with high specificity and sensitivity. Reportedly, a later analysis found an Asian-associated ancestry cluster had fewer N-insertions than the roughly 670-donor mean. Cytomegalovirus-associated status was assigned to about 160 TCR beta chains.

13 Jbeta primers and 60 Vbeta primers were used for the PCR. Data came from immunoSEQ multiplex PCR; TCRdb stores just in-frame clones and leaves some out. The table shows 130,000 to 150,000 clones, with approximately 79% occurring only once. This clonotype was sampled from a woman in her thirties or forties in good health and CMV-seropositive. Sequencing used PBMCs. The V call is TRBV7-6, the J call TRBJ1-6; tentatively, D is TRBD1 (5 bases). This chain's CDR3 is CASSRQSTGETLHF. CDR3 nucleotides: TGTGCCAGCAGCCGCCAGTCAACGGGGGAAACCCTCCACTTT. The full variable domain, its missing parts supplied by reference TRBV7-6 and TRBJ1-6, is GAGVSQSPRYKVTKRGQDVALRCDPISGHVSLYWYRQALGQGPEFLTYFNYEAQQDKSGLPNDRFSAERPEGSISTLTIQRTEQRDSAMYRCASSRQSTGETLHFGNGTRLTVT.